This TCR beta chain was documented in a study of cytomegalovirus exposure and HLA in healthy donors. Findings and limits, study-wide: Cytomegalovirus-associated status was assigned to 164 TCR beta chains. It was confirmed in vitro that a few of the CMV-associated chains were specific for CMV antigens. While the bulk of TCR sequences proved rare, some public TCRs turned up in many donors.

This clone has only one observation. Antigen: not known. Clones were sequenced by immunoSEQ multiplex PCR, and TCRdb holds only the in-frame ones, with some missing. This sample has more than 45,000 clones, with over 90% found just once. This CDR3 has 16 amino acids. The V segment lost 3 bases and the J segment 8 bases; nucleotides outside the gene matches: 11. The germline gives CDR1 MGHRA, CDR2 YSYEKL. The receptor was derived from a man in his late teens or twenties in good health and CMV-seronegative. J is TRBJ2-1 and V is TRBV4-1; the match to TRBD1 covers 9 bases. Sample: PBMCs. CDR3 DNA sequence: TGCGCCAGCAGCCAGAACACCGGGACAGGGTATCATGAGCAGTTCTTC. Protein product: CASSQNTGTGYHEQFF.